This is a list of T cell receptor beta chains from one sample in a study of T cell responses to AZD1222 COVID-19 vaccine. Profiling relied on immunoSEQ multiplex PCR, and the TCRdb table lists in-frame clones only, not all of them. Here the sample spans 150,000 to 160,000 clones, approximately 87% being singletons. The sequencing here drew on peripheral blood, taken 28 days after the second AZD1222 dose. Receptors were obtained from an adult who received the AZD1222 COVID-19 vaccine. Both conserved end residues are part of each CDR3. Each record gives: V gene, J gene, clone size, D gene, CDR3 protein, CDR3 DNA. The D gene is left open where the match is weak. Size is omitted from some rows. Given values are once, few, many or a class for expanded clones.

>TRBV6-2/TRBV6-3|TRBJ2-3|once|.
CASSYSLTRPDTQYF
TGTGCCAGCAGTTACTCCCTAACAAGGCCCGATACGCAGTATTTT
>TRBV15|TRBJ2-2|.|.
CATSRDYTGELFF
TGTGCCACCAGCAGAGATTACACCGGGGAGCTGTTTTTT
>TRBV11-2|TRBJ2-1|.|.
CASSSTYNEQFF
TGTGCCAGCAGCTCAACTTACAATGAGCAGTTCTTC
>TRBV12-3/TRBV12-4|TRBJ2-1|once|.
CASSVGIEQFF
TGTGCCAGCAGTGTGGGGATTGAGCAGTTCTTC
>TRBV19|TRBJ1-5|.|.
CASSTDIYQPQHF
TGTGCCAGTAGTACCGACATCTATCAGCCCCAGCATTTT
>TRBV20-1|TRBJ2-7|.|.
CSASRSGTFYEQYF
TGCAGTGCTAGTAGGAGCGGAACCTTCTACGAGCAGTACTTC
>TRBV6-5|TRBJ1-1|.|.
CASRPLGDSEAFF
TGTGCCAGCAGGCCCCTCGGCGATTCTGAAGCTTTCTTT
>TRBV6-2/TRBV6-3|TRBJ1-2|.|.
CASSGTVGAPIHGYTF
TGTGCCAGCAGTGGTACGGTAGGGGCCCCCATTCATGGCTACACCTTC
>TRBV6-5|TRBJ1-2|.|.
CASSWGPGYGYTF
TGTGCCAGCAGTTGGGGTCCAGGGTATGGCTACACCTTC
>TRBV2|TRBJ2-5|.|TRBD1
CASSEGQGQETQYF
TGTGCCAGCAGTGAAGGACAGGGGCAAGAGACCCAGTACTTC
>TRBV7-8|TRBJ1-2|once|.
CASSLANPDRNYGYTF
TGTGCCAGCAGCTTAGCCAATCCCGACAGGAACTATGGCTACACCTTC
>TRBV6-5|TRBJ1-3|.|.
CASSLGGLGNTIYF
TGTGCCAGCAGTCTGGGGGGGCTGGGAAACACCATATATTTT
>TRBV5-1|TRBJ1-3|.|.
CASSLDPSNTIYF
TGCGCCAGCAGCTTGGACCCCTCAAACACCATATATTTT
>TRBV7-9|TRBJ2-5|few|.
CASSLSGRAETQYF
TGTGCCAGCAGCCTAAGCGGGCGGGCGGAGACCCAGTACTTC
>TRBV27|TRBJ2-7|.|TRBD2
CASSNRMLAGGHEQYF
TGTGCCAGCAGTAACCGAATGCTAGCGGGAGGACACGAGCAGTACTTC
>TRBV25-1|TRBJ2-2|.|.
CASSEFRDFTGELFF
TGTGCCAGCAGTGAATTCCGGGACTTCACCGGGGAGCTGTTTTTT
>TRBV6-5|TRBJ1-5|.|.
CASQETGGGNQPQHF
TGTGCCAGCCAAGAGACAGGTGGGGGCAATCAGCCCCAGCATTTT
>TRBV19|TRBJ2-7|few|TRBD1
CASSLQGGEQYF
TGTGCCAGTAGCCTACAGGGGGGCGAGCAGTACTTC
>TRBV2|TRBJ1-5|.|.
CASAPSKGPWVSNQPQHF
TGTGCCAGCGCTCCCTCAAAGGGCCCATGGGTGAGCAATCAGCCCCAGCATTTT
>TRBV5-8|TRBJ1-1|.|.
CASSFLDSFGAFF
TGTGCCAGCAGCTTCTTAGACAGTTTCGGAGCTTTCTTT
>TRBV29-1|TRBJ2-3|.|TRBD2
CSVEDRLAGDKQYF
TGCAGCGTTGAAGATAGACTAGCGGGAGATAAGCAGTATTTT
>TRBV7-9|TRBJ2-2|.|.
CASSEPTGSDGELFF
TGTGCCAGCAGCGAACCAACAGGGAGTGACGGGGAGCTGTTTTTT
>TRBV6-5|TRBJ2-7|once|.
CASSYRTGEQYF
TGTGCCAGCAGTTACAGGACGGGCGAGCAGTACTTC
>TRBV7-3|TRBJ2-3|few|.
CASSPHLQADTQYF
TGTGCCAGCAGCCCCCACCTCCAGGCAGATACGCAGTATTTT